These 21 T cell receptor beta chains originate from one sample sequenced in a study of blood T cells in healthy people across ages. The authors ran a second PCR of about 7 to 11 cycles using a sample-barcoded 5' primer and a J-beta primer mix. Each CDR3 protein is one row after TCRdb ran MiXCR on the 5' RACE reads. The repertoire holds hundreds of thousands of distinct CDR3 sequences, 44% seen once, with about a fifth in the top ten. The sequencing input was blood. Receptors originate from a man in his 60s in good health.

The table lists this clonotype with a few counts. The genes are TRBV14 and TRBJ2-3; D not resolved. CDR1 SGHDN and CDR2 FVKESK come from the germline V gene. The length of the CDR3 is 15 residues. V was clipped by 3 bases and J by 0 bases, with 10 bases between them. The DNA for the CDR3 is TGTGCCAGCAGCCAGGGCCGGCCTAGCACAGATACGCAGTATTTT. Translating it yields CASSQGRPSTDTQYF.

This clonotype has at least ten counts. A read error may explain this, as a much larger clone is one base away. The V call is TRBV29-1, the J call TRBJ2-1; a weak D match, TRBD1 (5 bases). The J call may be faulty, since TRBJ2-7 better matches the DNA end. The length of the CDR3 is 14 residues. Germline V gene sequence: CDR1 SQVTM, CDR2 ANQGSEA. CDR3 nucleotides: TGCAGCGTTGAAGGAGACAGTACCTACAATGAGCAGTACTTC. It translates to CSVEGDSTYNEQYF.

The V gene is TRBV7-2, the J gene TRBJ2-5; 9 bases match TRBD2. The V gene's germline CDR1 is SGHTA and CDR2 FQGNSA. Trimming removed 5 bases from V and 3 bases from J; junction bases left unmatched: 4. The CDR3 runs to 14 residues. In nucleotides, the CDR3 is TGTGCCAGCAGCCAGAGCGGGGGGAAAGAGACCCAGTACTTC. Translated: CASSQSGGKETQYF.

This clonotype has a count of ten or more. The rearrangement joins TRBV7-9 to TRBJ2-7; possible D gene TRBD2, 7 bases. The CDR3 loop spans 14 amino acids. From germline, CDR1 is SEHNR and CDR2 FQNEAQ (reference sequence). Trimming stripped 2 bases from V and 5 bases from J, with 13 bases between. The CDR3, as DNA: TGTGCCAGCAGCTTACCCGCGGGGGCAGACGAGCAGTACTTC. Translated: CASSLPAGADEQYF.

The chain is built from TRBV5-1 and TRBJ2-1; D gene unclear. Germline V lookup: CDR1 SGHRS, CDR2 YFSETQ. The CDR3 spans 13 residues. Trimming left V 4 bases short and J 2 bases short, with 7 bases between. The CDR3 DNA sequence: TGCGCCAGCAGCACCCAGCCCTACAATGAGCAGTTCTTC. Protein sequence: CASSTQPYNEQFF. The full variable domain, rest sourced from reference TRBV5-1 and TRBJ2-1, is KAGVTQTPRYLIKTRGQQVTLSCSPISGHRSVSWYQQTPGQGLQFLFEYFSETQRNKGNFPGRFSGRQFSNSRSEMNVSTLELGDSALYLCASSTQPYNEQFFGPGTRLTVL.

A remark on this clonotype: The junction differs from germline at one of its ends, possibly a read error. The chain links TRBV12-3 or TRBV12-4 to TRBJ2-5; weak D call: TRBD1 (5 bases). This CDR3 comprises 12 residues. CDR3 loop: CAGSRTRETQYF. The CDR3 DNA is TGTGCCGGCAGCCGGACACGGGAGACCCAGTACTTC.

On this clonotype itself: This may stem from a read error, because a much larger clone lies one nucleotide away. The chain links TRBV20-1 to TRBJ2-7, with D possibly matching TRBD2 (5 bases). Germline CDR1 reads DFQATT; CDR2 reads SNEGSKA (reference sequence). The length of the CDR3 is 14 residues. As DNA, the CDR3 is TGCAGTACTAGAGATCGGCCGGGTACCTACGAGCAGTACTTC. Amino acids: CSTRDRPGTYEQYF.

The V and J genes are TRBV6-1 and TRBJ2-7; D may be TRBD1 (5 bases). Germline V CDR1 and CDR2: MNHNS, SASEGT. V lost 3 bases, J lost 3 bases, and 12 bases lay in between. CDR3 length equals 14 residues. The CDR3 region is CASSELGRDYEQYF. The CDR3 DNA is TGTGCCAGCAGTGAGTTGGGCAGGGACTACGAGCAGTACTTC.

The CDR3 is CASSRQDGNQPQHF. CDR3 nucleotide sequence: TGTGCCAGCAGTCGACAGGACGGCAATCAGCCCCAGCATTTT. The chain employs TRBV6-1 and TRBJ1-5; D is perhaps TRBD1 (6 bases). The V gene's germline CDR1 is MNHNS and CDR2 SASEGT. V was cut by 5 bases and J by 2 bases, with 10 bases left in between. CDR3 size: 14 residues.

This clonotype was counted only a few times. The V and J genes are TRBV20-1 and TRBJ1-4, with TRBD1 as a possible D gene (5 bases). V was cut by 3 bases and J by 5 bases, with 13 bases left in between. CDR1 DFQATT and CDR2 SNEGSKA come from the germline V gene (reference sequence). The CDR3 sequence is 14 residues long. Here the CDR3 reads CSARPGPVNEKLFF. CDR3 nucleotide sequence: TGCAGTGCTAGGCCGGGACCGGTGAATGAAAAACTGTTTTTT.

This chain connects TRBV12-5 to TRBJ1-5; D is uncertain. This CDR3 comprises 13 residues. Germline loops: CDR1 LGHNT, CDR2 FRNRAP. V gave up 1 base and J gave up 4 bases, with 5 bases separating them. Here the CDR3 DNA reads TGTGCTAGTGGTTTGGATGCGAATCAGCCCCAGCATTTT. Protein product: CASGLDANQPQHF.

In its sample, this clonotype was seen a few times. The J gene is TRBJ2-5, the V gene TRBV5-1; D unresolved. Trimming pared 9 bases from V and 2 bases from J, leaving 11 bases between. CDR1 and CDR2 (germline): SGHRS, YFSETQ. The length of the CDR3 is 12 residues. CDR3 in amino acids: CATRYDQETQYF. CDR3 coding DNA: TGCGCCACTAGGTACGATCAAGAGACCCAGTACTTC.

The J gene is TRBJ2-1, the V gene TRBV7-8; D is undetermined. The end of the DNA aligns better with TRBJ2-7, so the J call may be wrong. This CDR3 spans 17 amino acids. The V gene's germline CDR1 is SGHVS and CDR2 FQNEAQ. The CDR3 nucleotides read TGTGCCAGCAGCTTATTGAACTACTTATCCCTACACAATGAGCAGTACTTC. It yields the protein CASSLLNYLSLHNEQYF.

This chain connects TRBV2 to TRBJ2-3; D is undetermined. The V gene lost 8 bases and the J gene lost 11 bases, with 17 bases spanning the gap. The CDR3 is made up of 12 amino acids. CDR1 and CDR2 (germline): SNHLY, FYNNEI. The CDR3 is CASQWGSGVQYF. CDR3 sequence (DNA): TGTGCCAGCCAGTGGGGTTCAGGCGTGCAGTATTTT.

At least ten counts were recorded for this clonotype. The chain employs TRBV7-2 and TRBJ2-7; D not certain. This CDR3 has 12 amino acids. Germline values: CDR1 SGHTA, CDR2 FQGNSA. Between the trimmed V and J ends, which lost 5 bases and 6 bases, there was a span of 11 bases. The CDR3 nucleotides read TGTGCCAGCAGCCCATCGGTCAGCGAGCAGTACTTC. Its protein product is CASSPSVSEQYF.

This sequence joins TRBV13 and TRBJ2-5; 12 nucleotides align to TRBD1. CDR3 length: 14 residues. Germline-derived CDR1 and CDR2 are PRHDT and FYEKMQ (reference sequence). Losses at the gene ends were 3 bases for V and 9 bases for J; bases not matched to a gene: 5. The CDR3 spells CASSFPGQGASQYF. DNA of the CDR3: TGTGCCAGCAGCTTTCCGGGACAGGGGGCTTCCCAGTACTTC.

The chain combines TRBV20-1 with TRBJ2-1, with 9 bases that match TRBD1. The DNA end is a closer match to TRBJ2-7, so the J assignment may be wrong. The CDR3 spans 15 residues. Germline loops: CDR1 DFQATT, CDR2 SNEGSKA (reference sequence). The CDR3 loop reads CSAATGTGSYNEQYF. CDR3 in DNA: TGCAGTGCTGCTACCGGGACAGGGTCCTACAATGAGCAGTACTTC.

J is TRBJ1-5 and V is TRBV28; D is unclear. CDR1 is MDHEN, CDR2 SYDVKM, per germline. There are 11 residues in the CDR3. V was trimmed by 6 bases and J by 4 bases, leaving 4 bases between them. CDR3 amino acids: CASRRNQPQHF. CDR3 coding DNA: TGTGCCAGCAGGCGGAATCAGCCCCAGCATTTT. The whole variable domain, filled in from reference TRBV28 and TRBJ1-5, reads DVKVTQSSRYLVKRTGEKVFLECVQDMDHENMFWYRQDPGLGLRLIYFSYDVKMKEKGDIPEGYSVSREKKERFSLILESASTNQTSMYLCASRRNQPQHFGDGTRLSIL.

This clonotype was detected once. This chain connects TRBV7-2 to TRBJ2-3; TRBD1 or TRBD2 may be the D gene (6 bases each). The V end lost 2 bases, the J end lost 4 bases, and 13 bases lay between the germline ends. This CDR3 region has 15 residues. From germline, CDR1 is SGHTA and CDR2 FQGNSA. The CDR3 bases are TGTGCCAGCAGCTTAATGGGGGGCGGGGCAGATACGCAGTATTTT. Protein: CASSLMGGGADTQYF.

This clonotype was detected many times. One junction end disagrees with the germline gene, perhaps due to a read error. The genes are TRBV28 and TRBJ2-7; 10 nucleotides align to TRBD1. The CDR3 is made up of 14 amino acids. Per the germline V gene, CDR1 is MDHEN and CDR2 is SYDVKM. CDR3 in amino acids: CASSPGQGEYEQYF. DNA of the CDR3: TGCGCCAGCAGCCCCGGACAGGGGGAATACGAGCAGTACTTC.

The V gene is TRBV5-1, the J gene TRBJ2-1; TRBD1 might be the D (6 bases). V lost 1 base to trimming and J lost 7 bases, with 21 bases between them. The CDR3 extends over 17 amino acids. Looked up from germline, CDR1 is SGHRS and CDR2 is YFSETQ. The CDR3 sequence: CASSLRVAGSGENEQFF. The CDR3 DNA sequence: TGCGCCAGCAGCTTGAGGGTGGCCGGGTCAGGGGAGAATGAGCAGTTCTTC.